The 22 T cell receptor beta chains below all came from one sample that was sequenced in a study of T cells in Graves' hyperthyroidism and ophthalmopathy (dated by TCRdb to the late 2010s). Library preparation was by multiplex PCR. Data came from an Illumina HiSeq 2000. TCR beta CDR3 regions were amplified from RNA transcripts. The first round of RT-PCR for the TCR CDR3 was performed with the HTBI primer set and the Qiagen OneStep RT-PCR kit. TCRdb's own reprocessing of the public reads used fastp at Q25 and MiXCR and kept productive beta chains. Each CDR3 protein appears once, grouped with its most common genes and DNA. This sample has hundreds of thousands of distinct CDR3 sequences in its table, and about 45% of those were observed once. 8.2% of the sample goes to the ten largest clones. Sequenced material: peripheral blood or thyroid tissue (not recorded which). The origin of the receptors is a woman aged 18-35 years with Graves' hyperthyroidism. Donor details come from another sample of the same person, matched by shared clones.

The chain combines TRBV24-1 with TRBJ2-7, with D perhaps matching TRBD1 (7 bases). Germline V CDR1 and CDR2: KGHDR, SFDVKD. Trimming shortened V by 5 bases and J by 2 bases, and 15 bases separated the two germline ends. This CDR3 spans 15 amino acids. The CDR3 nucleotides read TGTGCCACCAGTGGAGCCAGGGGGGACCCCTACGAGCAGTACTTC. Amino acid sequence: CATSGARGDPYEQYF.

This chain links TRBV25-1 with TRBJ2-2, with D possibly called TRBD1 or TRBD2 (5 bases each). V was clipped by 5 bases and J by 10 bases, with 23 bases between them. This CDR3 has 16 residues. The germline V gene encodes CDR1 MGHDK and CDR2 SYGVNS. The CDR3 sequence is CASSSTGNRIPSELFF. For the CDR3, the DNA is TGTGCCAGCAGTTCCACCGGGAACAGGATACCGTCGGAGCTGTTTTTT.

The rearrangement uses TRBV7-3 and TRBJ2-5, with TRBD2 matching over 9 bases. Trimming removed 5 bases from V and 1 base from J; junction bases left unmatched: 8. This CDR3 region has 16 residues. Looked up from germline, CDR1 is SGHTA and CDR2 is FQGTGA. The DNA for the CDR3 is TGTGCCAGCAGCCAAGGTAGCGGGAGTGGCCAAGAGACCCAGTACTTC. This codes for CASSQGSGSGQETQYF.

In its sample, this clonotype was seen a few times. The CDR3 region is CASSIADLTYEQYF. CDR3 coding DNA: TGTGCCAGTAGTATAGCGGACCTAACCTACGAGCAGTACTTC. The chain uses TRBV19 and TRBJ2-7; no definite D call. V lost 1 base and J lost 2, with 9 bases in between. CDR3 length: 14 residues. Germline V gene sequence: CDR1 LNHDA, CDR2 SQIVND (reference sequence).

This chain links TRBV11-2 with TRBJ2-7, with D possibly matching TRBD1 (6 bases). The CDR3 consists of 14 residues. CDR1 and CDR2 (germline): SGHAT, FQNNGV. The ends were cut back, 6 bases at V and 2 bases at J, with 14 bases in the middle. The DNA of the CDR3 is TGTGCCAGCAGTTACATCACAGGGACCTACGAGCAGTACTTC. This gives the protein CASSYITGTYEQYF.

The V gene is TRBV20-1, the J gene TRBJ2-7, with 7 bases fitting TRBD1. The CDR3 is 14 residues long. V dropped 6 bases and J dropped 6; count of bases not matched to a gene: 14. The germline CDR1 and CDR2 sequences are DFQATT and SNEGSKA (reference sequence). The CDR3 sequence is CSATPSGTAVEQYF. The CDR3 DNA sequence: TGCAGTGCCACCCCTTCCGGGACAGCCGTCGAGCAGTACTTC.

Turning to this clonotype: Given a much more abundant clone one base away, this may be a read error. Lacking the conserved final phenylalanine or tryptophan, this CDR3 likely reflects a read error. The chain recombines TRBV24-1 with TRBJ2-7, with D perhaps matching TRBD2 (5 bases). This CDR3 comprises 13 residues. With 1 base removed from V and 4 bases from J, the gap between germline ends came to 7 bases. Germline CDR1 and CDR2: KGHDR and SFDVKD. For the CDR3, the DNA is TGTGCCACCAGTGATTTAGAGGGTTACGAGCAGTACCTC. This encodes CATSDLEGYEQYL.

The CDR3 sequence: CASVQGTYYSNQPQHF. Written as DNA, the CDR3 is TGTGCCAGCGTTCAGGGGACGTACTATAGCAATCAGCCCCAGCATTTT. The chain joins TRBV25-1 to TRBJ1-5, with D maybe TRBD1 (6 bases). The V gene lost 8 bases and the J gene lost 0 bases, with 17 bases spanning the gap. Germline values: CDR1 MGHDK, CDR2 SYGVNS. This CDR3 is 16 amino acids long.

This clonotype has just a few counts. This chain links TRBV7-2 with TRBJ2-7, with a weak D call TRBD2 (5 bases). V was cut by 3 bases and J by 2 bases, with 11 bases left in between. Germline V CDR1 and CDR2: SGHTA, FQGNSA. CDR3 size: 14 residues. As DNA, the CDR3 is TGTGCCAGCAGCTTCTGGGAGATAACCTACGAGCAGTACTTC. It translates to CASSFWEITYEQYF.

In its sample, this clonotype was seen a few times. This sequence may be a read error, since a much larger clone differs from it by one base. The V gene is TRBV29-1, the J gene TRBJ1-1; maybe TRBD1 (5 bases). There are 14 residues in the CDR3. The V end was cut by 5 bases, the J end by 0 bases, with 13 bases between. The germline V gene encodes CDR1 SQVTM and CDR2 ANQGSEA. CDR3 region: CSVSRAGMNTEAFF. The CDR3 DNA follows: TGCAGCGTTTCCCGGGCAGGGATGAACACTGAAGCTTTCTTT.

The rearrangement links TRBV7-9 to TRBJ1-5; 7 nucleotides agree with TRBD1. V shed 5 bases and J 8 bases; nucleotides not matched to a gene: 9. Germline CDR1 reads SEHNR; CDR2 reads FQNEAQ (reference sequence). This CDR3 comprises 14 residues. CDR3 region: CASSTGQVPEPQHF. The CDR3 bases are TGTGCCAGCAGCACAGGACAGGTCCCGGAGCCCCAGCATTTT.

V and J are TRBV9 and TRBJ1-6, with D possibly TRBD1 on 5 matching bases. Trimming pared 3 bases from V and 11 bases from J, leaving 12 bases between. Per the germline V gene, CDR1 is SGDLS and CDR2 is YYNGEE. The CDR3 runs to 13 residues. CDR3 nucleotides: TGTGCCAGCAGCGCGGGGGGGTCGGCACCCCTCCACTTT. Amino acids: CASSAGGSAPLHF.

The rearrangement links TRBV7-2 to TRBJ2-2, with D possibly TRBD2 on 6 matching bases. Germline CDR1 and CDR2: SGHTA and FQGNSA. This CDR3 comprises 14 residues. V shed 5 bases and J shed 7 bases, with 14 bases lying between them. In DNA, the CDR3 is TGTGCCAGCAGCCCCGTATCGGGGGTCGGGGAGCTGTTTTTT. Protein product: CASSPVSGVGELFF.

The table lists this clonotype with many counts. The chain has TRBV24-1 and TRBJ1-5; tentative D call: TRBD1 (6 bases). CDR1 and CDR2 from the germline V gene are KGHDR and SFDVKD. The CDR3 is 15 amino acids. Trimming took 6 bases from V and 4 from J, leaving 15 bases between them. The DNA of the CDR3 is TGTGCCACCAGTCACCCAGGGGCGGTTAATCAGCCCCAGCATTTT. Encoded protein: CATSHPGAVNQPQHF.

This clonotype was picked up a small number of times. The chain links TRBV9 to TRBJ1-2; 7 bases match TRBD1. Looked up from germline, CDR1 is SGDLS and CDR2 is YYNGEE. There are 15 residues in the CDR3. Trimming took 2 bases from V and 4 from J; bases not matched to a gene: 8. The CDR3 is CASSVSTGLAYGYTF. The CDR3 nucleotides read TGTGCCAGCAGCGTTTCGACAGGGTTAGCCTATGGCTACACCTTC.

This clonotype was recorded at least ten times. The rearrangement joins TRBV7-8 to TRBJ2-5; D unresolved. There are 12 residues in the CDR3. CDR1 and CDR2 from the germline V gene are SGHVS and FQNEAQ. V was pared by 7 bases and J by 1 base, with 7 bases between. The CDR3 DNA reads as TGTGCCAGCACCCGAACCCAAGAGACCCAGTACTTC. As protein: CASTRTQETQYF.

This clonotype appeared a few times. Given a much more abundant clone one base away, this may be a read error. The chain employs TRBV2 and TRBJ2-5; 7 bases match TRBD1. The length of the CDR3 is 13 residues. V shed 4 bases, J shed 5 bases, and the junction held 4 bases outside the gene matches. The germline V gene has CDR1 SNHLY and CDR2 FYNNEI. The DNA of the CDR3 is TGTGCCAGCAGTGGAGGGGGCTATGAGACCCAGTACTTC. This sequence encodes CASSGGGYETQYF.

In its sample, this clonotype was seen once. The chain carries TRBV7-8 and TRBJ2-5; 9 nucleotides line up with TRBD2. This CDR3 comprises 16 residues. Germline CDR1 is SGHVS and CDR2 is FQNEAQ. Trimming removed 7 bases from V and 2 bases from J; junction bases left unmatched: 11. CDR3 protein: CASNFLSGRGQETQYF. The CDR3 DNA sequence: TGTGCCAGCAACTTCCTTAGCGGGAGAGGACAAGAGACCCAGTACTTC.

The chain has TRBV7-9 and TRBJ2-2; D ambiguous. The germline V gene has CDR1 SEHNR and CDR2 FQNEAQ (reference sequence). CDR3 length: 16 residues. V shed 5 bases and J shed 6 bases, with 19 bases lying between them. The CDR3, as DNA: TGTGCCAGCAGCGTTTCCACCAGAAGAGCAGCCGGGGAGCTGTTTTTT. This translates into CASSVSTRRAAGELFF.

V and J are TRBV29-1 and TRBJ2-7; 8 bases line up with TRBD1. V lost 3 bases, J lost 6 bases, and 10 bases stayed unmatched. In germline, CDR1 is SQVTM, CDR2 ANQGSEA. The CDR3 contains 14 residues. The CDR3 reads CSVERTGTVSEQYF. The CDR3 DNA sequence: TGCAGCGTTGAGCGGACAGGGACGGTGAGCGAGCAGTACTTC.

This sequence joins TRBV7-9 and TRBJ2-5; TRBD1 or TRBD2 may be the D gene (5 bases each). Trimming stripped 5 bases from V and 2 bases from J, with 15 bases between. CDR3 length: 15 residues. Germline-derived CDR1 and CDR2 are SEHNR and FQNEAQ (reference sequence). The CDR3 region is CASSADEGYQETQYF. CDR3 nucleotides: TGTGCCAGCAGCGCTGACGAGGGGTATCAAGAGACCCAGTACTTC.

This clonotype was seen only a few times. V and J are TRBV11-1 and TRBJ1-5, with 7 bases aligning to TRBD1. This CDR3 spans 16 amino acids. Germline V lookup: CDR1 SGHAT, CDR2 FQDESV (reference sequence). Trimming took 5 bases from V and 4 from J; bases not matched to a gene: 11. The CDR3: CASSQVLGGGNQPQHF. CDR3 DNA: TGTGCCAGCAGCCAAGTATTAGGGGGCGGTAATCAGCCCCAGCATTTT.